This TCR beta chain was documented in a study of blood T cell repertoires in COVID-19. Study details: T cells, B-cell-depleted T cells, or PBMCs supplied cDNA or gDNA.

The participants were between about 18 and 100 years old and came from 24 US areas. Participants had their cohort set by participant-reported clinical history. In the original analysis: Reference gene primer amplification gave nucleated cell count estimates. This table comes from immunoSEQ multiplex PCR, and its TCRdb copy is limited to in-frame clones, with some not included. V, J and clone size derive from that table, while D and trimming were established from the DNA sequence. This table has almost 400,000 clones, approximately 90% appearing once. CDR1 is KGHDR and CDR2 is SFDVKD in the germline V gene. Trimming pared 3 bases from V and 2 bases from J, leaving 14 bases between. CDR3 length: 16 residues.

The sample taken for sequencing was PBMCs or T cells enriched from blood (not recorded which). This rearrangement joins TRBV24-1 to TRBJ2-3; possibly TRBD1 for D (5 bases). This clonotype was sampled from a woman under 40 with acute COVID-19. CDR3 DNA: TGTGCCACCAGTGATCAGGAGACAGATTACACAGATACGCAGTATTTT. Translated, it gives CATSDQETDYTDTQYF.